Each of the 30 T cell receptor beta chains below was sequenced from the same sample in a study of cytomegalovirus exposure and HLA in healthy donors. PCR involved 60 Vbeta and 13 Jbeta primers. Sequencing was performed with immunoSEQ multiplex PCR; in TCRdb, only in-frame clones are kept and a portion is missing. The profile covers more than 150,000 clones, with around 80% appearing a single time and less than 1.5% taken by the ten largest. Sequencing was done on a sample of PBMCs. All receptors come from a girl aged 10 to 17 in good health and CMV-seropositive.

The gene calls are TRBV15 and TRBJ2-7; D unresolved. The CDR3 contains 19 residues. CDR1 LNHNV and CDR2 YYDKDF come from the germline V gene (reference sequence). V lost 1 base and J lost 4, with 26 bases in between. The DNA for the CDR3 is TGTGCCACCAGCAGAGGCCGCGGAACTACCACTCTGCGAACTTACGAGCAGTACTTC. Encoded protein: CATSRGRGTTTLRTYEQYF.

This chain uses TRBV5-1 with TRBJ2-5; 7 bases map to TRBD2. This CDR3 comprises 13 residues. Germline loops: CDR1 SGHRS, CDR2 YFSETQ. With 2 bases clipped from V and 2 bases from J, the junction kept 0 bases outside the gene matches. CDR3 amino acids: CASSFGGQETQYF. The CDR3 region has the DNA TGCGCCAGCAGCTTCGGGGGGCAAGAGACCCAGTACTTC.

V is TRBV15 and J is TRBJ1-2, with D possibly TRBD1 on 6 matching bases. Germline lookup yields CDR1 LNHNV and CDR2 YYDKDF (reference sequence). The V and J ends lost 0 bases and 9 bases respectively, with 17 bases between them. The CDR3 spans 15 residues. Here the CDR3 reads CATSRDGAGAERYTF. The CDR3 coding sequence is TGTGCCACCAGCAGAGATGGAGCGGGGGCCGAGCGCTACACCTTC.

The genes are TRBV19 and TRBJ1-4; a possible D gene is TRBD1 (6 bases). V was shortened by 7 bases and J by 6 bases, with 12 bases between the two germline ends. Per germline, CDR1 LNHDA and CDR2 SQIVND (reference sequence). This CDR3 comprises 13 residues. CDR3 sequence (DNA): TGTGCCAGTACAAATAAGGGGGATGAAAAACTGTTTTTT. This codes for CASTNKGDEKLFF.

V usage is TRBV2 and J usage is TRBJ1-1, with 7 bases aligning to TRBD1. The CDR3 is made up of 15 amino acids. Trimming took 3 bases from V and 1 from J; bases not matched to a gene: 5. The germline V gene encodes CDR1 SNHLY and CDR2 FYNNEI. DNA for the CDR3: TGTGCCAGCAGTGAGCAGGGGGTAAGGAACACTGAAGCTTTCTTT. This gives the protein CASSEQGVRNTEAFF.

This chain connects TRBV4-1 to TRBJ1-2; D unclear. Per the germline V gene, CDR1 is MGHRA and CDR2 is YSYEKL. V shed 1 base and J shed 1 base, with 10 bases lying between them. The CDR3 is made up of 15 amino acids. The chain's CDR3 is CASSQGEADNYGYTF. The DNA for the CDR3 is TGCGCCAGCAGCCAAGGGGAGGCAGATAACTATGGCTACACCTTC.

The rearrangement joins TRBV5-6 to TRBJ2-1, with D uncertain. V was cut by 0 bases and J by 0 bases, with 10 bases left in between. The CDR3 consists of 16 residues. Germline V gene sequence: CDR1 SGHDT, CDR2 YYEEEE. CDR3 in amino acids: CASSLERLSSYNEQFF. The DNA of the CDR3 is TGTGCCAGCAGCTTGGAGAGACTTAGCTCCTACAATGAGCAGTTCTTC.

The genes are TRBV5-1 and TRBJ1-3; D may be TRBD1 (6 bases). This CDR3 is built from 15 residues. Germline-derived CDR1 and CDR2 are SGHRS and YFSETQ. Deletions cut 1 base from V and 4 bases from J, with 12 bases between. CDR3 protein: CASSLSTGTGNTIYF. CDR3 bases: TGCGCCAGCAGCTTGAGTACAGGGACAGGAAACACCATATATTTT.

This clone appeared a few times. Other DNA sequences in the sample encode the same CDR3. This chain uses TRBV5-4 with TRBJ2-5, with D possibly being TRBD2 (6 bases). V lost 1 base and J 5 bases, leaving 9 bases between the germline ends. Germline loops: CDR1 SGHNT, CDR2 YYREEE (reference sequence). The CDR3 spans 13 residues. The CDR3 region is CASSLLGGETQYF. CDR3 sequence (DNA): TGTGCCAGCAGCTTGTTGGGGGGTGAGACCCAGTACTTC.

This chain connects TRBV5-7 to TRBJ2-1; 7 nucleotides align to TRBD2. TRBV5-7 is marked as an open reading frame, function uncertain. Unmatched junction bases numbered 3, after V lost 1 base and J lost 2 bases. CDR3 length equals 15 residues. CDR3 in amino acids: CASSLTGLAYNEQFF. The CDR3 bases are TGTGCCAGCAGCTTGACAGGACTAGCCTACAATGAGCAGTTCTTC.

J is TRBJ2-7 and V is TRBV4-3; a possible D gene is TRBD2 (5 bases). Trimming cost V 0 bases and J 9 bases, with 21 bases left between them. The CDR3 contains 16 residues. CDR1 and CDR2 from the germline V gene are LGHNA and YSLEER. The CDR3 sequence: CASSQDEADFLRVQYF. In nucleotides, the CDR3 is TGCGCCAGCAGCCAAGATGAGGCGGACTTCCTACGAGTGCAGTACTTC.

This clone has more than one count but fewer than ten. J is TRBJ1-3 and V is TRBV27; no definite D call. From germline, CDR1 is MNHEY and CDR2 SMNVEV (reference sequence). The CDR3 consists of 15 residues. The V end lost 0 bases, the J end lost 0 bases, and 6 bases lay between the germline ends. The CDR3 DNA reads as TGTGCCAGCAGTTTATCGGGCAGCTCTGGAAACACCATATATTTT. Amino acids: CASSLSGSSGNTIYF.

The chain links TRBV10-2 to TRBJ2-1; D possibly corresponds to TRBD1 (5 bases). Germline V gives CDR1 WSHSY, CDR2 SAAADI. The V end was cut by 5 bases, the J end by 0 bases, with 14 bases between. CDR3 length: 16 amino acids. The CDR3 nucleotides read TGCGCCAGCAGTCCCCGGGCAGGGCCCTCCTACAATGAGCAGTTCTTC. It specifies CASSPRAGPSYNEQFF.

The CDR3 nucleotides read TGTGCCAGCAGTATCAGCGGACCCTTGAACGAGCAGTACTTC. The encoded protein is CASSISGPLNEQYF. The V and J genes are TRBV25-1 and TRBJ2-7; tentatively, D is TRBD2 (5 bases). CDR1 and CDR2 from the germline V gene are MGHDK and SYGVNS. V was shortened by 5 bases and J by 5 bases, with 16 bases between the two germline ends. The CDR3 totals 14 residues.

The chain combines TRBV25-1 with TRBJ2-1; 9 bases align to TRBD1. Germline-derived CDR1 and CDR2 are MGHDK and SYGVNS. The CDR3 consists of 15 residues. The ends lost 6 bases at V and 9 bases at J; junction bases unmatched: 12. This CDR3 is CASSDHRGPLVEQFF. The CDR3 DNA follows: TGTGCCAGCAGCGATCACAGGGGGCCGTTAGTTGAGCAGTTCTTC.

This chain links TRBV11-2 with TRBJ2-5; 9 bases map to TRBD2. The CDR3 has 17 residues. After removal of 2 bases from V and 1 base from J, the junction contained 8 bases not matched to a gene. Germline values: CDR1 SGHAT, CDR2 FQNNGV. The CDR3 nucleotides read TGTGCCAGCAGCTTACGGGCGGGAGGGCCTCTCCAAGAGACCCAGTACTTC. Its translation: CASSLRAGGPLQETQYF.

This clone was counted a few times. In nucleotides, the CDR3 is TGTGCCAGCTCAGCAAACACAGACCCCAACACTGAAGCTTTCTTT. Its translation: CASSANTDPNTEAFF. The genes are TRBV18 and TRBJ1-1; D not resolved. The length of the CDR3 is 15 residues. Germline CDR1 KGHSH, CDR2 LQKENI. With 5 bases removed from V and 2 bases from J, the gap between germline ends came to 15 bases.

The chain carries TRBV5-8 and TRBJ1-2; 7 bases match TRBD1. The V gene's germline CDR1 is SGHTS and CDR2 YDEGEE. V lost 4 bases and J lost 4; bases outside the gene matches: 7. The CDR3 covers 14 residues. CDR3 nucleotide sequence: TGTGCCAGCAGCGGAGACAGGGACGCCTATGGCTACACCTTC. Translation gives CASSGDRDAYGYTF. Complete variable domain (other parts from reference TRBV5-8 and TRBJ1-2): EAGVTQSPTHLIKTRGQQATLRCSPISGHTSVYWYQQALGLGLQFLLWYDEGEERNRGNFPPRFSGRQFPNYSSELNVNALELEDSALYLCASSGDRDAYGYTFGSGTRLTVV.

The chain links TRBV5-1 to TRBJ1-2; TRBD1 aligns across 7 bases. The ends lost 1 base at V and 1 base at J; junction bases unmatched: 4. The CDR3 runs to 15 residues. Looked up from germline, CDR1 is SGHRS and CDR2 is YFSETQ. DNA of the CDR3: TGCGCCAGCAGCTTGACAGGGGTGGATAACTATGGCTACACCTTC. This gives the protein CASSLTGVDNYGYTF.

CDR3 region: CASSGQAGGPHEAFF. In DNA, the CDR3 is TGTGCCAGCTCCGGACAGGCAGGGGGACCTCATGAAGCTTTCTTT. The J gene is TRBJ1-1, the V gene TRBV2; 7 positions agree with TRBD1. Per germline, CDR1 SNHLY and CDR2 FYNNEI. This CDR3 spans 15 amino acids. The junction had 16 bases not matched to a gene; V was cut back by 8 bases and J by 7 bases.

Concerning this clone: Additional DNA sequences in this sample encode the identical CDR3. The V call is TRBV4-2, the J call TRBJ1-5, with 8 bases aligning to TRBD1. This CDR3 is 16 amino acids long. V lost 3 bases, J lost 6 bases, and 10 bases stayed unmatched. CDR1 LGHNA and CDR2 YNFKEQ come from the germline V gene. CDR3 region: CASSQTGQVQGQPQHF. CDR3 nucleotide sequence: TGTGCCAGCAGCCAGACGGGACAGGTTCAGGGTCAGCCCCAGCATTTT.

The V call is TRBV5-1, the J call TRBJ2-2; the match to TRBD1 covers 8 bases. The CDR3 loop spans 15 amino acids. Germline V CDR1 and CDR2: SGHRS, YFSETQ. V lost 3 bases, J lost 4 bases, and 5 bases stayed unmatched. The CDR3 DNA reads TGCGCCAGCAGCTCTAGACAGGGGAGCACCGGGGAGCTGTTTTTT. Residues: CASSSRQGSTGELFF.

The chain joins TRBV6-6 to TRBJ1-1, with 7 bases lining up with TRBD1. The CDR3 has 16 amino acids. CDR1 and CDR2 (germline): MNHNY, SVGAGI (reference sequence). Trimming removed 6 bases from V and 0 bases from J; junction bases left unmatched: 10. This chain's CDR3 is CASSPPGQPMNTEAFF. As DNA, the CDR3 is TGTGCCAGCAGCCCTCCGGGACAGCCAATGAACACTGAAGCTTTCTTT.

The chain is built from TRBV10-1 and TRBJ1-3; D ambiguous. From germline, CDR1 is WNHNN and CDR2 SYGVQD (reference sequence). CDR3 length: 14 residues. V was shortened by 3 bases and J by 0 bases, with 6 bases between the two germline ends. DNA of the CDR3: TGCGCCAGCAGTGAACATTCCTCTGGAAACACCATATATTTT. Amino acid sequence: CASSEHSSGNTIYF.

The chain employs TRBV2 and TRBJ2-7; D is perhaps TRBD2 (5 bases). There are 15 residues in the CDR3. V shed 6 bases and J shed 2 bases, with 17 bases lying between them. The germline V gene encodes CDR1 SNHLY and CDR2 FYNNEI. The DNA for the CDR3 is TGTGCCAGCAGAAATACGGCGGACGGGACCTACGAGCAGTACTTC. It encodes CASRNTADGTYEQYF. The full variable domain, with the rest looked up from reference TRBV2 and TRBJ2-7, is EPEVTQTPSHQVTQMGQEVILRCVPISNHLYFYWYRQILGQKVEFLVSFYNNEISEKSEIFDDQFSVERPDGSNFTLKIRSTKLEDSAMYFCASRNTADGTYEQYFGPGTRLTVT.

V gene TRBV4-2 combines with J gene TRBJ2-2; TRBD2 matches at 12 bases. The CDR3 spans 16 residues. V was pared by 5 bases and J by 6 bases, with 7 bases of the junction left unmatched. The V gene's germline CDR1 is LGHNA and CDR2 YNFKEQ. CDR3 DNA: TGTGCCAGCAGCTTCAGGACTAGCGGGATCTCCGGGGAGCTGTTTTTT. Its protein is CASSFRTSGISGELFF.

This clone occurred once. This chain links TRBV11-1 with TRBJ2-1; 9 positions agree with TRBD1. From germline, CDR1 is SGHAT and CDR2 FQDESV (reference sequence). CDR3 length: 16 amino acids. J lost 3 bases, V lost 4 bases, and 7 bases had no gene match. CDR3 sequence reads: CASSWGGTGNYNEQFF. The DNA for the CDR3 is TGTGCCAGCAGCTGGGGGGGGACAGGGAACTACAATGAGCAGTTCTTC.

This rearrangement joins TRBV7-2 to TRBJ2-7; TRBD2 is a possible D gene (5 bases). The CDR3 runs 13 residues. V was pared by 5 bases and J by 3 bases, with 11 bases between. From germline, CDR1 is SGHTA and CDR2 FQGNSA. The CDR3 reads CASSVGLNYEQYF. In DNA form, the CDR3 reads TGTGCCAGCAGCGTAGGACTGAACTACGAGCAGTACTTC.

This clone was recorded only once. Sequence at one end of the junction differs from germline and may be a read error. The chain has TRBV7-7 and TRBJ2-3; a weak D match, TRBD2 (6 bases). This CDR3 contains 15 residues. CDR1 and CDR2 (germline): SSHAT, FNYEAQ (reference sequence). The CDR3, as DNA: TGTGCTAGCAGCTTAGGAGGGCTAGCTCTCGATACGCAGTATTTT. This gives the protein CASSLGGLALDTQYF.

The chain links TRBV27 to TRBJ2-3; 8 bases map to TRBD2. Germline assignment: CDR1 MNHEY and CDR2 SMNVEV (reference sequence). Unmatched junction bases numbered 9, after V lost 2 bases and J lost 8 bases. This CDR3 contains 15 residues. Here the CDR3 DNA reads TGTGCCAGCAGTTTAATCGCGGTGGCGGGGGGTACGCAGTATTTT. Translating gives CASSLIAVAGGTQYF.